This T cell receptor beta chain came from a study of response to subunit inactivated influenza vaccine. General study results and limits: Few new T cells, the authors suggested, are recruited by each seasonal influenza vaccination.

A single record per CDR3 protein comes from TCRdb applying MiXCR to the RT-PCR reads. The sample consists of over 150,000 distinct CDR3 sequences, about 9% of them appearing once. A remark on this clonotype: What it recognizes is unknown.

Sequencing was performed on non-naive T cells sorted from PBMCs, taken on the day of vaccination. This receptor was taken from a man aged 50 to 59 who received an inactivated influenza vaccine.

The DNA for the CDR3 is TGTGCCACCAGTGATTCCGGACTAGGCGGCAATGAGCAGTTCTTC. Translation: CATSDSGLGGNEQFF. The rearrangement joins TRBV24-1 to TRBJ2-1; 7 nucleotides agree with TRBD2. V lost 2 bases, J lost 6 bases, and 6 bases stayed unmatched. The CDR3 has 15 amino acids. The germline V gene encodes CDR1 KGHDR and CDR2 SFDVKD.